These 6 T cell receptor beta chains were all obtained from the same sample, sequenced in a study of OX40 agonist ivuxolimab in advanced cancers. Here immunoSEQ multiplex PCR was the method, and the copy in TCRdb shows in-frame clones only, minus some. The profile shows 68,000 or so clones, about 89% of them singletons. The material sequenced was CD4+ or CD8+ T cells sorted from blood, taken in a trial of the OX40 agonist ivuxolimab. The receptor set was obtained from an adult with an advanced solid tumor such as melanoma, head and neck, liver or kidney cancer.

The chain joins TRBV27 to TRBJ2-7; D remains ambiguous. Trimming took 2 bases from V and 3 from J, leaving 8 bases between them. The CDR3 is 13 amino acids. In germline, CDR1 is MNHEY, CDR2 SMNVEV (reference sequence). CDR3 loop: CASSLAPSYEQYF. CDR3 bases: TGTGCCAGCAGTTTAGCACCTAGCTACGAGCAGTACTTC.

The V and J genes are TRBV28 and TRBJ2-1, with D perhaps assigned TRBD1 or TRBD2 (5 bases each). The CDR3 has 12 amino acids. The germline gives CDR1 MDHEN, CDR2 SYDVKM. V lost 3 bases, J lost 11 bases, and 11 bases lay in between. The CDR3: CASSFYEGKQFF. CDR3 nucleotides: TGTGCCAGCAGTTTTTACGAGGGGAAGCAGTTCTTC.

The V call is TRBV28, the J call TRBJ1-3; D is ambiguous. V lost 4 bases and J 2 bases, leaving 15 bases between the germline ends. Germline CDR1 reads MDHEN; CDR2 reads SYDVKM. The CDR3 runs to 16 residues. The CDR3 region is CASSSINSLPGNTIYF. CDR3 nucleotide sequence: TGTGCCAGCAGTTCAATTAACAGCCTCCCTGGAAACACCATATATTTT.

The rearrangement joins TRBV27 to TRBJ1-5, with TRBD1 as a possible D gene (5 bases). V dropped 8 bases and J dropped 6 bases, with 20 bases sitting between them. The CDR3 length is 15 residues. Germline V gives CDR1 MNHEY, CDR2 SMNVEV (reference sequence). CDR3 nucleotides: TGTGCCAGCCAGTTATCTGGGGGGGGAGGTCAGCCCCAGCATTTT. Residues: CASQLSGGGGQPQHF.

The CDR3 sequence: CASSLSHFNSPLHF. The CDR3 DNA sequence: TGTGCCAGCAGCTTATCACATTTTAATTCACCCCTCCACTTT. The chain is built from TRBV7-9 and TRBJ1-6; unclear D gene. The CDR3 is 14 amino acids. The V gene's germline CDR1 is SEHNR and CDR2 FQNEAQ (reference sequence). The V and J ends lost 2 bases and 6 bases respectively, with 8 bases between them.

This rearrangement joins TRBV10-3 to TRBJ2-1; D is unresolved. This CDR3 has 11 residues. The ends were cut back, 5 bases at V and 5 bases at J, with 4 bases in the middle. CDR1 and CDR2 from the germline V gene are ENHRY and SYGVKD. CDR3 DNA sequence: TGTGCCATCAGTCTAGACAATGAGCAGTTCTTC. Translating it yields CAISLDNEQFF.